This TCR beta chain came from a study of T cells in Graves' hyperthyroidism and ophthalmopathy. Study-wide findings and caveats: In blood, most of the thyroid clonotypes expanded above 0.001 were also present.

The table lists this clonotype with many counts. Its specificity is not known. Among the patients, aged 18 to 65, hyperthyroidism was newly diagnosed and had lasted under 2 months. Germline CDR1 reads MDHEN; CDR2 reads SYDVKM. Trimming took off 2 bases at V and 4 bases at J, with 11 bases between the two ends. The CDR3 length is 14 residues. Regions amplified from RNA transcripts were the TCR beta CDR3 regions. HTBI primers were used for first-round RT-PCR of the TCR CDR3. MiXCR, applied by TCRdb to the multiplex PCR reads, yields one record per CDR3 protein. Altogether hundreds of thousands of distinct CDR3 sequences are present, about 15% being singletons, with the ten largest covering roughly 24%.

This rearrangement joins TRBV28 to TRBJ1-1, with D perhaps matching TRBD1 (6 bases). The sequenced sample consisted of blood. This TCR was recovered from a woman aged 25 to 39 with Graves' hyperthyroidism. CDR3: CASSLGGGTTEAFF. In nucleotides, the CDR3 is TGTGCCAGCAGTTTAGGAGGGGGGACCACTGAAGCTTTCTTT.